This T cell receptor (beta chain) originates from a study of CD8+CD57+ T cells in acquired aplastic anemia. Whole-study context: On average, sorted CD4+ and CD8+ cells gave roughly 3 ug of DNA. Researchers reported that healthy donors averaged roughly 10 million reads for CD4+ cells. Study results and limitations: Patients and controls had in common approximately 28 CD8+ CDR3 sequences.

Profiling of TCR beta VDJ combinations and CDR3 sequences used genomic DNA as template. MiXCR was run by TCRdb on the reads, yielding one entry per CDR3 protein. The sample lists hundreds of thousands of distinct CDR3 sequences; around 72% were seen once. As concerns this clonotype: The antigen is undetermined.

The CDR3 sequence is 16 residues long. V was clipped by 4 bases and J by 1 base, with 17 bases between them. Germline V gene sequence: CDR1 SGHRS, CDR2 YFSETQ. The clonotype originates from a human donor in good health, serving as a control. Sample: sorted CD4+, CD8+, or CD8+CD57+ T cells (not recorded which) from PBMCs. This chain connects TRBV5-1 to TRBJ1-2; a possible D gene is TRBD1 (6 bases). This CDR3 reads CASSPTRGQSNYGYTF. The CDR3 bases are TGCGCCAGCAGCCCCACGCGGGGGCAAAGTAACTATGGCTACACCTTC.